Reported below is one TCR beta chain. This clonotype was counted at least ten times. No antigen is known for it. No much larger clone exists at a distance of one base, and base qualities are not known. Synovial fluid samples were paired with blood samples taken from the same ankylosing spondylitis patients. This sample stems from a study of CD8 T cells in ankylosing spondylitis (dated by TCRdb to about 2017). For context, the study as a whole: The study set out to find disease-linked TCR variants by profiling T cell receptor beta repertoires in ankylosing spondylitis patients and healthy donors. The whole study cohort included under 140 healthy donors and under 30 ankylosing spondylitis patients. Samples of peripheral blood were taken, and for ankylosing spondylitis patients, synovial fluid was collected as well.

General findings and caveats noted by the study authors: A TCR beta motif of eight highly homologous amino acid variants appeared characteristic of blood from ankylosing spondylitis patients. In peripheral blood, the disease-linked clones were found at relatively low frequencies and had a CD8+ phenotype. Some motif variants had previously been reported in the synovial fluid and blood of reactive arthritis patients, which suggests shared mechanisms of disease initiation. The disease-linked clones were reported as significantly enriched in matched synovial fluid samples from ankylosing spondylitis patients.

Sequenced using an Illumina HiSeq 2500. Quantitative 5'-RACE with molecular barcodes was used to prepare TCR beta libraries. Per the original workflow: To identify disease-linked TCR variants, a new computational method was used, one built on a probabilistic model of VDJ rearrangement. TCRdb reprocessing: public reads trimmed at Q25 with fastp, clones called with MiXCR, in-frame beta chains kept. Rows merge per CDR3 protein into single entries with the most common DNA and genes. What appears here as the V and J calls and clone size reflects TCRdb's work, not the paper's. For this sample the table gives some 130,000 distinct CDR3 sequences, of which approximately 8.4% were detected only once. The leading ten clones occupy about 7.3% of the sample. The sequence was collected from a male donor with ankylosing spondylitis. Sequencing was performed on synovial fluid, either unsorted or a sorted T cell fraction (not recorded which).

The CDR3 here reads CASSPDDSYGYTF. The bases read TGCGCCAGCAGCCCCGATGACAGTTATGGCTACACCTTC. Rearrangement joined TRBV5-1 to TRBJ1-2; a tentative D call is TRBD1 (5 bases match). Its CDR3 holds 13 amino acids, cysteine through phenylalanine. The entry retains the CDR3 DNA only, 39 bases that are in frame from base 1. The trim is 4 bases for V and 5 bases for J, with a gap of 12 bases between the germline ends. From the germline V gene, CDR1 is SGHRS and CDR2 is YFSETQ.